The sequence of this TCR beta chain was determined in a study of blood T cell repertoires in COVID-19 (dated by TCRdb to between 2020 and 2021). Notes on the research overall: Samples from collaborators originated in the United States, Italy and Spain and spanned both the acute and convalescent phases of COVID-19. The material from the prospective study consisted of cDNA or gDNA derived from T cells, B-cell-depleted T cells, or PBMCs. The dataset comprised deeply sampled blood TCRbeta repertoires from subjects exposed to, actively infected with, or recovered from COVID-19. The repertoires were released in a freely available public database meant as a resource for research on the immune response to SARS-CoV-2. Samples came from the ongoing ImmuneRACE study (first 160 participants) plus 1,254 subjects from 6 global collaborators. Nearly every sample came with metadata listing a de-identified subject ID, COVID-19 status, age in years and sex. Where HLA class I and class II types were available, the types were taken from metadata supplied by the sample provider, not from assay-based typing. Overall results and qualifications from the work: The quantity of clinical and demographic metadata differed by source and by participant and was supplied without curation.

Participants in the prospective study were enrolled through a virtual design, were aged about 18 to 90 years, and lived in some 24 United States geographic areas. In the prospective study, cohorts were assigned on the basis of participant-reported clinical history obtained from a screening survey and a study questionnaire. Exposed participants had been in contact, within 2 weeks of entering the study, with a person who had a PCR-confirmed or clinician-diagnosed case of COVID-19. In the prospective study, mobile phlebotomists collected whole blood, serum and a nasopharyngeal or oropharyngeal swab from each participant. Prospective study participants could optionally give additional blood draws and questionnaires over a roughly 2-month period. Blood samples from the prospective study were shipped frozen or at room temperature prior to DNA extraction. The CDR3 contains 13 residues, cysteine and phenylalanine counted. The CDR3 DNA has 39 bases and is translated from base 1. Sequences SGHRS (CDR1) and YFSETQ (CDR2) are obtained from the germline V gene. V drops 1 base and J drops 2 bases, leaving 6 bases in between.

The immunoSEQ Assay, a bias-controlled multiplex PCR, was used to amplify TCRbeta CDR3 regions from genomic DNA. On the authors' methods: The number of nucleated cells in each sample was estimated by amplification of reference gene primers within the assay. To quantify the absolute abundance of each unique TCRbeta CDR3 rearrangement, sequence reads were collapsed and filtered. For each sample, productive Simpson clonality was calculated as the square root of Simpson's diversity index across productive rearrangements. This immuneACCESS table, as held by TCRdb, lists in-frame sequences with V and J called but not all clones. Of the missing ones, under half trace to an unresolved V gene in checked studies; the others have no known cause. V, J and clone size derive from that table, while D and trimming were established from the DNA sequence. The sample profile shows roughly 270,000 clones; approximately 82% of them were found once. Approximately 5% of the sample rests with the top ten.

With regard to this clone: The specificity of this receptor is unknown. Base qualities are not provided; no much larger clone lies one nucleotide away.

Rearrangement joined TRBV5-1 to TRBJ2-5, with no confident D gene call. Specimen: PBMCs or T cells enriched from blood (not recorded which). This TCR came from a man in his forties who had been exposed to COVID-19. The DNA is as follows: TGCGCCAGCAGCTTGTTCCAACAAGAGACCCAGTACTTC. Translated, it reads CASSLFQQETQYF.